The 5 T cell receptor beta chains below all came from one sample that was sequenced in a study of blood T cells in healthy people across ages. Sample-barcoded 5' priming and a J-beta primer mix drove a second PCR of roughly 7 to 11 cycles. From the 5' RACE reads, TCRdb called clonotypes with MiXCR, one entry per CDR3 protein. The sample lists roughly 790,000 distinct CDR3 sequences; about 40% were seen once. Sequenced material: blood. The receptors were gathered from a woman aged 60 to 75 in good health.

This clonotype has just one count. A read error may produce the germline difference seen at one junction end. The J gene is TRBJ2-1, the V gene TRBV18; D is undetermined. TRBJ2-7 matches the DNA end more closely, so the J call is doubtful. The CDR3 extends over 13 amino acids. Germline V gives CDR1 KGHSH, CDR2 LQKENI. The CDR3 nucleotides read TGTGCCAGCCCACCTGGCGGCTACAATGAGCAGTACTTC. Amino acid sequence: CASPPGGYNEQYF.

V and J are TRBV5-1 and TRBJ2-2; 8 nucleotides agree with TRBD1. V was clipped by 0 bases and J by 1 base; unmatched bases: 2. The CDR3 totals 16 residues. Per germline, CDR1 SGHRS and CDR2 YFSETQ. The chain's CDR3 is CASSLAGTGNTGELFF. DNA for the CDR3: TGCGCCAGCAGCTTGGCCGGGACAGGGAACACCGGGGAGCTGTTTTTT.

This clonotype was seen ten or more times. The rearrangement uses TRBV7-2 and TRBJ2-2; D not resolved. Germline assignment: CDR1 SGHTA and CDR2 FQGNSA. CDR3 length equals 12 residues. V gave up 6 bases and J gave up 5 bases, with 7 bases separating them. Written as DNA, the CDR3 is TGTGCCAGCAGTCTCCGGACCGGGGAGCTGTTTTTT. Translating gives CASSLRTGELFF. The full variable domain, completed using reference TRBV7-2 and TRBJ2-2, is GAGVSQSPSNKVTEKGKDVELRCDPISGHTALYWYRQSLGQGLEFLIYFQGNSAPDKSGLPSDRFSAERTGGSVSTLTIQRTQQEDSAVYLCASSLRTGELFFGEGSRLTVL.

The chain employs TRBV29-1 and TRBJ2-5, with a possible D match to TRBD1 (6 bases). This CDR3 is 13 amino acids long. V lost 2 bases and J 5 bases, leaving 12 bases between the germline ends. Looked up from germline, CDR1 is SQVTM and CDR2 is ANQGSEA. The CDR3 loop reads CSVEMGARETQYF. CDR3 nucleotides: TGCAGCGTTGAAATGGGGGCACGGGAGACCCAGTACTTC.

This clonotype appeared a few times. The genes are TRBV7-8 and TRBJ2-7; TRBD2 matches 11 bases. In germline, CDR1 is SGHVS, CDR2 FQNEAQ. The length of the CDR3 is 17 residues. The ends lost 5 bases at V and 3 bases at J; junction bases unmatched: 12. CDR3 protein: CASSVKTSGVTNYEQYF. The CDR3, as DNA: TGTGCCAGCAGCGTCAAGACTAGCGGGGTCACTAACTACGAGCAGTACTTC.